A selection of T cell receptor beta chains follows, all from one sample in a study of technical replicates of blood from a few donors. Only in-frame clones appear in the TCRdb table, and some are missing; sequencing was by immunoSEQ multiplex PCR. The table lists tens of thousands of clones, over 90% of them singletons, with roughly 0.34% in the top ten. The sample consisted of T cells isolated from PBMCs. These receptors were obtained from a human donor in good health. The CDR3 runs from the conserved cysteine through the conserved F or W. D genes are given only for firm matches. Expanded clones get a size class; other rows say once, few or many, or leave the size out.

d_call: -
cdr3_length: 10
j_call: TRBJ1-2
clone_size: -
v_call: TRBV30
cdr3_nt: TGTGCCTGGAAGGAGTATGGCTACACCTTC
cdr3_aa: CAWKEYGYTF

d_call: TRBD2
cdr3_length: 14
j_call: TRBJ2-5
clone_size: -
v_call: TRBV5-1
cdr3_nt: TGCGCCAGCAGCTTCGGGAGGGGTACCGAGACCCAGTACTTC
cdr3_aa: CASSFGRGTETQYF

d_call: TRBD1
cdr3_length: 14
j_call: TRBJ1-2
clone_size: -
v_call: TRBV30
cdr3_nt: TGTGCCTGGAGTGACAGGGGGACTAACTATGGCTACACCTTC
cdr3_aa: CAWSDRGTNYGYTF

d_call: -
cdr3_length: 11
j_call: TRBJ2-5
clone_size: -
v_call: TRBV30
cdr3_nt: TGTGCCTGGAGTAGCGGAGAGACCCAGTACTTC
cdr3_aa: CAWSSGETQYF

d_call: -
cdr3_length: 14
j_call: TRBJ1-3
clone_size: -
v_call: TRBV28
cdr3_nt: TGTGCCAGCAGAACTATCGGTCGGGGAGACACCATATATTTT
cdr3_aa: CASRTIGRGDTIYF

d_call: TRBD1
cdr3_length: 14
j_call: TRBJ1-4
clone_size: -
v_call: TRBV4-3
cdr3_nt: TGCGCCAGCAGCCTGGACAGGGGGGATGGAAAACTGTTTTTT
cdr3_aa: CASSLDRGDGKLFF

d_call: -
cdr3_length: 16
j_call: TRBJ2-5
clone_size: -
v_call: TRBV4-2
cdr3_nt: TGTGCCAGCAGCCAAGATCTAGGGGCTCTCCAAGAGACCCAGTACTTC
cdr3_aa: CASSQDLGALQETQYF

d_call: TRBD2
cdr3_length: 15
j_call: TRBJ2-7
clone_size: -
v_call: TRBV27
cdr3_nt: TGTGCCAGCAGATATAGCGGGAGACTCGAGGACGAGCAGTACTTC
cdr3_aa: CASRYSGRLEDEQYF

d_call: -
cdr3_length: 14
j_call: TRBJ2-2
clone_size: -
v_call: TRBV2
cdr3_nt: TGTGCCAGCAGGCGGCGGGCACCCTCCGGGGAGCTGTTTTTT
cdr3_aa: CASRRRAPSGELFF

d_call: TRBD1
cdr3_length: 15
j_call: TRBJ1-3
clone_size: -
v_call: TRBV11-2
cdr3_nt: TGTGCCAGCAGCTTGACAGGGTTTTCTGGAAACACCATATATTTT
cdr3_aa: CASSLTGFSGNTIYF

d_call: TRBD2
cdr3_length: 14
j_call: TRBJ2-7
clone_size: -
v_call: TRBV4-1
cdr3_nt: TGCGCCAGCAGCCTAGCGGGAGGAGACTACGAGCAGTACTTC
cdr3_aa: CASSLAGGDYEQYF

d_call: TRBD2
cdr3_length: 15
j_call: TRBJ2-1
clone_size: -
v_call: TRBV11-2
cdr3_nt: TGTGCCAGCAGCTTAGGAGCGGGGGGGGGCCATGAGCAGTTCTTC
cdr3_aa: CASSLGAGGGHEQFF

d_call: -
cdr3_length: 15
j_call: TRBJ2-5
clone_size: -
v_call: TRBV7-7
cdr3_nt: TGTGCCAGCAGCTTAGGCAGCGGAGGTAAAGAGACCCAGTACTTC
cdr3_aa: CASSLGSGGKETQYF

d_call: -
cdr3_length: 14
j_call: TRBJ1-5
clone_size: -
v_call: TRBV6-5
cdr3_nt: TGTGCCAGCAGTTACGGTGAGGGATGGCAGCCCCAGCATTTT
cdr3_aa: CASSYGEGWQPQHF

d_call: -
cdr3_length: 14
j_call: TRBJ2-5
clone_size: few
v_call: TRBV7-8
cdr3_nt: TGTGCCAGCAGCTTTAGGCGGTCTCAAGAGACCCAGTACTTC
cdr3_aa: CASSFRRSQETQYF

d_call: -
cdr3_length: 11
j_call: TRBJ1-1
clone_size: once
v_call: TRBV7-9
cdr3_nt: TGTGCCAGCAGTCGTAACACTGAAGCTTTCTTT
cdr3_aa: CASSRNTEAFF

d_call: -
cdr3_length: 15
j_call: TRBJ1-2
clone_size: -
v_call: TRBV29-1
cdr3_nt: TGCAGCGTTGAAGACTTTGGACAGCCCCGCTATGGCTACACCTTC
cdr3_aa: CSVEDFGQPRYGYTF

d_call: -
cdr3_length: 12
j_call: TRBJ2-7
clone_size: -
v_call: TRBV29-1
cdr3_nt: TGCAGCGTTGAAAGGGGGACGAGGGAGCAGTACTTC
cdr3_aa: CSVERGTREQYF

d_call: -
cdr3_length: 14
j_call: TRBJ2-7
clone_size: -
v_call: TRBV6-7
cdr3_nt: TGTGCCAGCAGTTACAGGGGCAACACCTACGAGCAGTACTTC
cdr3_aa: CASSYRGNTYEQYF

d_call: TRBD1
cdr3_length: 16
j_call: TRBJ2-7
clone_size: -
v_call: TRBV19
cdr3_nt: TGTGCCAGTAGTAACTCCCGGGACAGGGATCCCTACGAGCAGTACTTC
cdr3_aa: CASSNSRDRDPYEQYF

d_call: TRBD1
cdr3_length: 15
j_call: TRBJ2-3
clone_size: -
v_call: TRBV11-3
cdr3_nt: TGTGCCAGCAGTTACGGACAGGCGGCGACAGATACGCAGTATTTT
cdr3_aa: CASSYGQAATDTQYF

d_call: TRBD2
cdr3_length: 14
j_call: TRBJ2-1
clone_size: -
v_call: TRBV28
cdr3_nt: TGTGCCAGCAGTTTACGGGAGGGCCTCCATGAGCAGTTCTTC
cdr3_aa: CASSLREGLHEQFF

d_call: -
cdr3_length: 14
j_call: TRBJ1-4
clone_size: -
v_call: TRBV18
cdr3_nt: TGTGCCAGCTCTCTCCAGAGGGTTAATGAAAAACTGTTTTTT
cdr3_aa: CASSLQRVNEKLFF

d_call: -
cdr3_length: 15
j_call: TRBJ2-7
clone_size: -
v_call: TRBV5-1
cdr3_nt: TGCGCCAGCAGCTTGGAGAGGGGGGGGCTCTACGAGCAGTACTTC
cdr3_aa: CASSLERGGLYEQYF

d_call: TRBD1
cdr3_length: 14
j_call: TRBJ1-1
clone_size: few
v_call: TRBV9
cdr3_nt: TGTGCCAGCAGCCCCACCGACAGGGACACTGAAGCTTTCTTT
cdr3_aa: CASSPTDRDTEAFF

d_call: -
cdr3_length: 12
j_call: TRBJ1-4
clone_size: -
v_call: TRBV11-2
cdr3_nt: TGTGCCAGCAGCGCCGACAGGCCCAAACTGTTTTTT
cdr3_aa: CASSADRPKLFF

d_call: TRBD1
cdr3_length: 13
j_call: TRBJ2-7
clone_size: -
v_call: TRBV6-5
cdr3_nt: TGTGCCAGCAGTTCAGCCACCGGGACAGGGGTGAGGTTC
cdr3_aa: CASSSATGTGVRF

d_call: -
cdr3_length: 14
j_call: TRBJ1-1
clone_size: once
v_call: TRBV5-1
cdr3_nt: TGCGCCAGCAGCACCCTACTGACAGAAGGTGAAGCTTTCTTT
cdr3_aa: CASSTLLTEGEAFF

d_call: TRBD2
cdr3_length: 15
j_call: TRBJ2-7
clone_size: -
v_call: TRBV19
cdr3_nt: TGTGCCAGTTCCACTAGCGGGAGGGCCCTCGACGAGCAGTACTTC
cdr3_aa: CASSTSGRALDEQYF

d_call: TRBD2
cdr3_length: 16
j_call: TRBJ2-1
clone_size: -
v_call: TRBV5-1
cdr3_nt: TGCGCCAGCAGCTTGGATAGCGGGGGGGATTTGGGTGAGCAGTTCTTC
cdr3_aa: CASSLDSGGDLGEQFF

d_call: -
cdr3_length: 14
j_call: TRBJ2-7
clone_size: -
v_call: TRBV5-1
cdr3_nt: TGCGCCAGCAGCAACGCGGGAAGCACCTACGAGCAGTACTTC
cdr3_aa: CASSNAGSTYEQYF

d_call: TRBD2
cdr3_length: 15
j_call: TRBJ2-7
clone_size: -
v_call: TRBV19
cdr3_nt: TGTGCCAGTAGTATATCCCCTAGCGGGCCTAACGAGCAGTACTTC
cdr3_aa: CASSISPSGPNEQYF

d_call: TRBD1
cdr3_length: 12
j_call: TRBJ1-1
clone_size: few
v_call: TRBV29-1
cdr3_nt: TGCAGCGCCGGACAGGGGGCGGGTGAAGCTTTCTTT
cdr3_aa: CSAGQGAGEAFF

d_call: TRBD2
cdr3_length: 16
j_call: TRBJ2-1
clone_size: -
v_call: TRBV28
cdr3_nt: TGTGCCAGCAGAGATATGACTAGCGGGACCTACAATGAGCAGTTCTTC
cdr3_aa: CASRDMTSGTYNEQFF

d_call: -
cdr3_length: 16
j_call: TRBJ1-4
clone_size: -
v_call: TRBV27
cdr3_nt: TGTGCCAGCACTGACACTCCGGCGCTATCTAATGAAAAACTGTTTTTT
cdr3_aa: CASTDTPALSNEKLFF

d_call: TRBD1
cdr3_length: 14
j_call: TRBJ1-1
clone_size: -
v_call: TRBV27
cdr3_nt: TGTGCCAGCAGTCCTTGGACAGGTCACACTGAAGCTTTCTTT
cdr3_aa: CASSPWTGHTEAFF

d_call: TRBD2
cdr3_length: 15
j_call: TRBJ2-7
clone_size: -
v_call: TRBV19
cdr3_nt: TGTGCCAGTAGTTCCGGGACTAGCGGGAGATACGAGCAGTACTTC
cdr3_aa: CASSSGTSGRYEQYF

d_call: TRBD1
cdr3_length: 16
j_call: TRBJ1-3
clone_size: once
v_call: TRBV6-1
cdr3_nt: TGTGCCAGCAGTGATTATCCGGGGACAGGAGGAAACACCATATATTTT
cdr3_aa: CASSDYPGTGGNTIYF